This note documents a single TCR beta chain sequence. No antigen is known for it. Base qualities are not provided; no much larger clone lies one nucleotide away. High-throughput TCRbeta CDR3 sequencing of frozen genomic DNA was performed by immunoSEQ, including PCR amplification, mapping, bias correction and internal controls. The study's own analysis went as follows. Only productive rearrangements were retained, with each unique TCRbeta sequence defined by its CDR3 nucleotide sequence together with its V and J gene. For classification of a sequence as donor-reactive, at least 5-fold expansion in CFSE-low cells relative to unstimulated pre-transplant cells and a frequency of at least 0.01% were required. Minimum frequency thresholds were set for each subject based on the unstimulated sample with the lowest template count, ensuring at least 90% detection power. Jensen-Shannon divergence between the top 1000 TCRbeta sequences after and before transplant was used to measure repertoire turnover. Changes in detection of donor-reactive sequences were assessed with two-sided Fisher's exact tests. Not all clones reach the TCRdb copy of this immuneACCESS table, which keeps in-frame sequences only. Checked studies attribute under half of the gap to unresolved V genes and leave the rest unexplained. V, J and clone size reflect that table, while D and trimming were determined from the DNA. The sample yields roughly 70,000 clones; approximately 80% were counted once. The top ten clonotypes cover about 0.6% of the sample.

This record comes from a study of T cell clones after liver transplantation (dated by TCRdb to between 2018 and 2021). Broadly, across the study: The samples were obtained from ITN030ST, a randomized trial that attempted immunosuppression withdrawal within 2 years after liver transplantation. Donor-reactive T cell clones were identified using TCRbeta sequencing after a pre-transplant mixed lymphocyte reaction and were then followed in post-transplant blood. Third party-reactive TCRbeta sequences from pre-transplant MLRs were also identified as an antigen-independent comparator for donor-reactive sequences. Three of the eight recipients were HCV-positive; the others were transplanted for non-autoimmune, non-viral indications. The subjects received no induction therapy and were kept on standard immunosuppression until randomization at 12-24 months post-transplant. Tolerance was defined as complete immunosuppression withdrawal for at least one year with no rise in liver enzymes beyond twice the upper limit of normal. Blood samples were collected pre-transplant, pre-randomization before withdrawal, and post-randomization after either full withdrawal or failed withdrawal. Of the 8 liver transplant recipients making up the studied cohort, 3 were classified as tolerant and 5 as non-tolerant.

Broader findings and caveats from the paper: A greater decline was seen for donor-reactive sequences than for third party-reactive sequences, suggesting partial antigen-specific deletion unrelated to withdrawal success. Low numbers of available donor cells limited the measurable donor-reactive repertoire in a couple of subjects. When repertoire turnover was accounted for, significantly reduced detection of donor-reactive sequences was found in 7 of 8 subjects for CD4 and in 8 of 8 subjects for CD8. Because no allograft tissue specimens were available, donor-reactive T cells may have migrated into the graft instead of being deleted. In 5 of 8 subjects, regardless of tolerance or HCV status, circulating donor-reactive CD4 TCRbeta sequences dropped significantly post-transplant. The conclusions were considered preliminary, being limited by small, heterogeneous patient numbers and non-standardized post-transplant time points.

This specimen's time point label, per the study, means: pre-transplant. Unstimulated PBMCs, after thawing, were stained for CD3, CD4 and CD8 and then FACS-sorted into CD3+CD4+ and CD3+CD8+ populations. All 8 studied subjects were randomized to immunosuppression withdrawal. The Qiagen DNeasy Blood and Tissue Kit was used for isolation of genomic DNA. V is shortened by 3 bases, J by 4 bases, and the region joining them spans 10 bases. Inclusive of the bounding cysteine and phenylalanine, the CDR3 is 13 residues long. Solely the CDR3 DNA is kept, with 39 bases framed from the first base. CDR1 and CDR2 are read off the germline V gene as SGHRS and YFSETQ.

The clonotype comes from a human donor who received a liver transplant. Rearrangement joined TRBV5-1 to TRBJ1-2; TRBD1 is a weak D gene call, 5 bases matching. The sequenced sample was CD4+ T cells from blood, obtained before liver transplant. The nucleotide sequence is given as TGCGCCAGCAGCTCGACAGTTTCCTATGGCTACACCTTC. Its translation reads: CASSSTVSYGYTF.